This T cell receptor beta chain came from a study of cytomegalovirus exposure and HLA in healthy donors. The PCR contained 60 Vbeta and 13 Jbeta primers. Method: immunoSEQ multiplex PCR; TCRdb's copy keeps in-frame clones and lacks some. The table lists 85,000 to 100,000 clones, more than 75% of them singletons. Worth noting for this clone: Antigen unknown.

This CDR3 spans 13 amino acids. V was shortened by 8 bases and J by 5 bases, with 10 bases between the two germline ends. From germline, CDR1 is SEHNR and CDR2 FQNEAQ (reference sequence). The study, taken as a whole, reports: In an earlier analysis, in approximately 570 donors, most V segments appeared productive either ~87% or ~30% of the time. The study had only CMV serostatus as immune exposure information. In a later analysis, V- and J-gene trimming of beta chains associated with a DCLRE1C missense variant, replicated independently. Cytomegalovirus-associated TCR beta chains were listed, numbering around 150.

This chain connects TRBV7-9 to TRBJ1-6; D might be TRBD1 (6 bases). The clonotype comes from a man aged 25 to 40 in good health and CMV-seropositive. Input material: PBMCs. CDR3 region: CASGGQDNSPLHF. As DNA, the CDR3 is TGTGCCAGCGGGGGCCAGGATAATTCACCCCTCCACTTT.